Each of the 10 T cell receptor beta chains below was sequenced from the same sample in a study of shared clonotypes between healthy human individuals. Assay used: immunoSEQ multiplex PCR; TCRdb lists only in-frame clones, some missing. The sample shows fewer than 2.5 million clones, over 85% of them seen only once. What was sequenced was naive CD4+ T cells from PBMCs. Documented subset: CD45RA+ positively selected. The origin of the receptors is a man aged 18 to 30 in good health. Some clones in this sample may be carry-over from other donors' samples.

The J gene is TRBJ1-2, the V gene TRBV2, with TRBD1 as a possible D gene (5 bases). This CDR3 region has 14 residues. V lost 2 bases to trimming and J lost 6 bases, with 13 bases between them. Per germline, CDR1 SNHLY and CDR2 FYNNEI. In DNA form, the CDR3 reads TGTGCCAGCAGTGAAACAGGCAGAGTAGATGGCTACACCTTC. This translates into CASSETGRVDGYTF. Full variable domain (rest looked up from reference TRBV2 and TRBJ1-2): EPEVTQTPSHQVTQMGQEVILRCVPISNHLYFYWYRQILGQKVEFLVSFYNNEISEKSEIFDDQFSVERPDGSNFTLKIRSTKLEDSAMYFCASSETGRVDGYTFGSGTRLTVV.

V usage is TRBV5-4 and J usage is TRBJ2-1; 10 bases match TRBD2. Looked up from germline, CDR1 is SGHNT and CDR2 is YYREEE (reference sequence). The CDR3 loop spans 17 amino acids. The J segment lost 4 bases and the V segment lost 7 bases, leaving 14 bases of the junction unmatched. CDR3 region: CASWGTGAGGVYNEQFF. CDR3 bases: TGTGCCAGCTGGGGTACTGGAGCGGGAGGGGTTTACAATGAGCAGTTCTTC. Full variable domain (remainder filled in from reference TRBV5-4 and TRBJ2-1): ETGVTQSPTHLIKTRGQQVTLRCSSQSGHNTVSWYQQALGQGPQFIFQYYREEENGRGNFPPRFSGLQFPNYSSELNVNALELDDSALYLCASWGTGAGGVYNEQFFGPGTRLTVL.

The chain is built from TRBV10-3 and TRBJ2-1, with 7 bases lining up with TRBD1. The germline CDR1 and CDR2 sequences are ENHRY and SYGVKD. CDR3 length: 17 residues. The V gene end was trimmed by 4 bases and the J gene end by 0 bases; junction bases not matched to a gene: 9. CDR3 amino acids: CAISAPPGQSSYNEQFF. The CDR3 DNA reads TGTGCCATCAGTGCTCCCCCGGGACAGAGCTCCTACAATGAGCAGTTCTTC.

As to this clone: At the DNA level, this CDR3 is encoded by other sequences in the same sample as well. The chain joins TRBV29-1 to TRBJ1-1; D remains ambiguous. Germline V lookup: CDR1 SQVTM, CDR2 ANQGSEA. Trimming took 1 base from V and 1 from J, leaving 7 bases between them. The CDR3 sequence is 13 residues long. CDR3 coding DNA: TGCAGCGTTGAAGGGCGACCGAACACTGAAGCTTTCTTT. Its translation: CSVEGRPNTEAFF. The variable domain in full, completed from reference TRBV29-1 and TRBJ1-1, reads SAVISQKPSRDICQRGTSLTIQCQVDSQVTMMFWYRQQPGQSLTLIATANQGSEATYESGFVIDKFPISRPNLTFSTLTVSNMSPEDSSIYLCSVEGRPNTEAFFGQGTRLTVV.

The chain links TRBV28 to TRBJ2-7, with D possibly being TRBD2 (6 bases). The CDR3 runs 15 residues. Trimming took off 6 bases at V and 0 bases at J, with 15 bases between the two ends. CDR1 and CDR2 from the germline V gene are MDHEN and SYDVKM. Written as DNA, the CDR3 is TGTGCCAGCAGCCGGAGGGGTACCAGCTCCTACGAGCAGTACTTC. Translated, it gives CASSRRGTSSYEQYF.

This chain links TRBV7-9 with TRBJ2-5; D is ambiguous. This CDR3 is built from 14 residues. Trimming shortened V by 0 bases and J by 0 bases, and 5 bases separated the two germline ends. Germline-derived CDR1 and CDR2 are SEHNR and FQNEAQ (reference sequence). The CDR3 region is CASSLARNQETQYF. The CDR3 nucleotides are TGTGCCAGCAGCTTAGCTAGGAACCAAGAGACCCAGTACTTC.

The V call is TRBV19, the J call TRBJ1-4, with D possibly matching TRBD1 (6 bases). CDR3 length: 15 amino acids. CDR1 is LNHDA and CDR2 is SQIVND in the germline V gene (reference sequence). Trimming stripped 2 bases from V and 4 bases from J, with 11 bases between. The CDR3 protein is CASSITGHINEKLFF. CDR3 DNA: TGTGCCAGTAGTATAACGGGACACATTAATGAAAAACTGTTTTTT.

The rearrangement uses TRBV28 and TRBJ1-3; TRBD1 matches 7 bases. V lost 3 bases to trimming and J lost 8 bases; unmatched junction nucleotides: 10. Germline V gene lookup returns CDR1 MDHEN and CDR2 SYDVKM. CDR3 size: 15 residues. In DNA, the CDR3 is TGTGCCAGCAGTTTCCCTTACAGGGGCCGGCACACCATATATTTT. Protein: CASSFPYRGRHTIYF. Together with reference TRBV28 and TRBJ1-3, the CDR3 gives the full variable domain: DVKVTQSSRYLVKRTGEKVFLECVQDMDHENMFWYRQDPGLGLRLIYFSYDVKMKEKGDIPEGYSVSREKKERFSLILESASTNQTSMYLCASSFPYRGRHTIYFGEGSWLTVV.

V gene TRBV28 combines with J gene TRBJ1-1; tentative D call: TRBD1 (6 bases). CDR1 is MDHEN, CDR2 SYDVKM, per germline. The CDR3 extends over 13 amino acids. Between the trimmed V and J ends, which lost 7 bases and 0 bases, there was a span of 9 bases. The CDR3 region is CASKTGLNTEAFF. CDR3 nucleotides: TGTGCCAGCAAGACAGGCCTGAACACTGAAGCTTTCTTT.

V and J are TRBV18 and TRBJ2-5; a possible D gene is TRBD2 (5 bases). Trimming removed 3 bases from V and 2 bases from J, with 13 bases in between. Germline V lookup: CDR1 KGHSH, CDR2 LQKENI. This CDR3 is built from 15 residues. The CDR3 DNA is TGTGCCAGCTCACCTATTCCCGGGGTTCAAGAGACCCAGTACTTC. Translation gives CASSPIPGVQETQYF.